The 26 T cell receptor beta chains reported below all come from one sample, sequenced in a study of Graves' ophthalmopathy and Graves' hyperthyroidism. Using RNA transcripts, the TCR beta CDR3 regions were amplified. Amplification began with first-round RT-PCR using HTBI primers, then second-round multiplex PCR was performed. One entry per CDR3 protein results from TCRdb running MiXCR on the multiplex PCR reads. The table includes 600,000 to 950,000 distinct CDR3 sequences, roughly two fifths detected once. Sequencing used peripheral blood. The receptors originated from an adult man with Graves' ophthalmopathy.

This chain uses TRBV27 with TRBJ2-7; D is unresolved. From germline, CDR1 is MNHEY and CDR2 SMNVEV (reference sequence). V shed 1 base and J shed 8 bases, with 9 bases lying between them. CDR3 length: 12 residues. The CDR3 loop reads CASSLLPGKQYF. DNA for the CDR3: TGTGCCAGCAGTTTATTGCCTGGCAAGCAGTACTTC.

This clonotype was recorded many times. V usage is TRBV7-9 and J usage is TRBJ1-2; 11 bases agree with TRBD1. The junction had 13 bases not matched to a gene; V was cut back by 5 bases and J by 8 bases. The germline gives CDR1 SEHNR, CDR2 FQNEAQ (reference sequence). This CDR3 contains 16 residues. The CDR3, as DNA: TGTGCCAGCAGCGTTACCGGGACAGGGGGATTGTCGGGCTACACCTTC. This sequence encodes CASSVTGTGGLSGYTF. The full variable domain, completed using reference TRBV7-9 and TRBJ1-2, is DTGVSQNPRHKITKRGQNVTFRCDPISEHNRLYWYRQTLGQGPEFLTYFQNEAQLEKSRLLSDRFSAERPKGSFSTLEIQRTEQGDSAMYLCASSVTGTGGLSGYTFGSGTRLTVV.

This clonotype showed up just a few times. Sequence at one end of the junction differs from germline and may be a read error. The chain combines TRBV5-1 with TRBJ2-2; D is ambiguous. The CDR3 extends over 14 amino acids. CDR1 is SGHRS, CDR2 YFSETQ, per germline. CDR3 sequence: CASSFQMNSGELFF. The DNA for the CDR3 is TGCGCCAGCAGCTTCCAGATGAACTCCGGGGAGCTGTTTTTT. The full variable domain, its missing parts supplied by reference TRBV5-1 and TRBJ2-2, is KAGVTQTPRYLIKTRGQQVTLSCSPISGHRSVSWYQQTPGQGLQFLFEYFSETQRNKGNFPGRFSGRQFSNSRSEMNVSTLELGDSALYLCASSFQMNSGELFFGEGSRLTVL.

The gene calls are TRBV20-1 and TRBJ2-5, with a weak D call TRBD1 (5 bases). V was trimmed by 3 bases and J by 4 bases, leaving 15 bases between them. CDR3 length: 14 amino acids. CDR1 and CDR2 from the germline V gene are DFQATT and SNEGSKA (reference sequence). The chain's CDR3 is CSASKGLYGETQYF. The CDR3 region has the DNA TGCAGTGCTAGCAAGGGGCTATATGGAGAGACCCAGTACTTC.

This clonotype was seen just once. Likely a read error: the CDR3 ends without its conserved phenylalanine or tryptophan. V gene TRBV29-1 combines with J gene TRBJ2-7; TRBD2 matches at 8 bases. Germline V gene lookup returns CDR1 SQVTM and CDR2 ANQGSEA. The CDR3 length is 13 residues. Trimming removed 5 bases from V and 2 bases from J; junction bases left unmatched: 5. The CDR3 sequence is CSVNQRGTYEQYL. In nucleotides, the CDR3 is TGCAGCGTTAACCAGCGGGGGACCTACGAGCAGTACCTC.

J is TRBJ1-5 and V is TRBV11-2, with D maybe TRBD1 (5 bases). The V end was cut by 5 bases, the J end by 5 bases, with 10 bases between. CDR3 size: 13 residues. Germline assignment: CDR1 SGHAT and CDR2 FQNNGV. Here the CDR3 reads CASSPGVDQPQHF. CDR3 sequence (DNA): TGTGCCAGCAGCCCGGGGGTCGATCAGCCCCAGCATTTT.

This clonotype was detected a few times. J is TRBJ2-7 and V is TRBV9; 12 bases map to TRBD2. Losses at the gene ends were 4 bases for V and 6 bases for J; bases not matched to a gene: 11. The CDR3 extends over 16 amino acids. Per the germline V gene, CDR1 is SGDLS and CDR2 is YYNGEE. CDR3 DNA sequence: TGTGCCAGCAGCCTCGGATCCCCTAGCGGGAGGGGCGAGCAGTACTTC. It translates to CASSLGSPSGRGEQYF.

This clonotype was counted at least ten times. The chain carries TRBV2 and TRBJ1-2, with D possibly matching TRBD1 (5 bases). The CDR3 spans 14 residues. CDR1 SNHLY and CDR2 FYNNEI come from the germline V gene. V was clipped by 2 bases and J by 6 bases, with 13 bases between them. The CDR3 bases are TGTGCCAGCAGTGAATTCAGGCAGGGCAATGGCTACACCTTC. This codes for CASSEFRQGNGYTF.

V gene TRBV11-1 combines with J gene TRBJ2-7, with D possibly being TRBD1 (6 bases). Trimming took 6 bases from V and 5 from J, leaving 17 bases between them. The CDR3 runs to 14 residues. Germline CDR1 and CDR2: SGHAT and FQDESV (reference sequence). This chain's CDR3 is CASRVFPDSDEQYF. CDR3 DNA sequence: TGTGCCAGCAGGGTTTTCCCGGACAGCGACGAGCAGTACTTC. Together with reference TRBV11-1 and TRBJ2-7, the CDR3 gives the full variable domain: EAEVAQSPRYKITEKSQAVAFWCDPISGHATLYWYRQILGQGPELLVQFQDESVVDDSQLPKDRFSAERLKGVDSTLKIQPAELGDSAMYLCASRVFPDSDEQYFGPGTRLTVT.

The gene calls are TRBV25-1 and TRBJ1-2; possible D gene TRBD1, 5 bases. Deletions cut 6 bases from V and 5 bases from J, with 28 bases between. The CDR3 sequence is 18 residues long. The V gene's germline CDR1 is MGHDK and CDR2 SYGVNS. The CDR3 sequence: CASSQRLSAGQSGYGYTF. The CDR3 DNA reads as TGTGCCAGCAGCCAACGTCTCTCGGCAGGGCAATCGGGGTATGGCTACACCTTC.

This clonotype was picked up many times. DNA for the CDR3: TGTGCCAGCAGCTTAGAGACAGGGGTGACCTACGAGCAGTACTTC. It is translated as CASSLETGVTYEQYF. The V and J genes are TRBV7-2 and TRBJ2-7; 8 positions agree with TRBD1. CDR1 is SGHTA, CDR2 FQGNSA, per germline. CDR3 length equals 15 residues. The trim removed 1 base at V and 2 bases at J, leaving 4 bases unmatched.

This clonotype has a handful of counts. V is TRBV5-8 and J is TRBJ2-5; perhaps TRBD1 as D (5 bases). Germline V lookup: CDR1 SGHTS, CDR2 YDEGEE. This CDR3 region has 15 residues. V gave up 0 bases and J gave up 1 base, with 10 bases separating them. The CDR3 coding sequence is TGTGCCAGCAGCTTGGGACAGTGGATCCAAGAGACCCAGTACTTC. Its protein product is CASSLGQWIQETQYF.

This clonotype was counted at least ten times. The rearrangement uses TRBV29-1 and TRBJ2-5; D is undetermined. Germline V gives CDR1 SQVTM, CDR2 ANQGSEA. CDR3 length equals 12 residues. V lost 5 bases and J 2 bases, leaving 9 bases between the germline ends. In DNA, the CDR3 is TGCAGCGTTACTATTGTTCAAGAGACCCAGTACTTC. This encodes CSVTIVQETQYF.

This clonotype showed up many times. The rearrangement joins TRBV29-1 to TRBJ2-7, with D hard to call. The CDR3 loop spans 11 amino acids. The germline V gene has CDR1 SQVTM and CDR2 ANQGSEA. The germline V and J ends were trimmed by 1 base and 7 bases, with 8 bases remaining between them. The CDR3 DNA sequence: TGCAGCGTTGAAGCGATGGGAGAGCAGTACTTC. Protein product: CSVEAMGEQYF.

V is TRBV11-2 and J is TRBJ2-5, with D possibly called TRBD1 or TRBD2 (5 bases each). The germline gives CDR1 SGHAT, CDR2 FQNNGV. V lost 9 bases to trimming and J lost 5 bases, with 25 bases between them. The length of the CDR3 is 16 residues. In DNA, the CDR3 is TGTGCCAGTATGGATGCCGTGGGACCGGGGTTGGAGACCCAGTACTTC. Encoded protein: CASMDAVGPGLETQYF.

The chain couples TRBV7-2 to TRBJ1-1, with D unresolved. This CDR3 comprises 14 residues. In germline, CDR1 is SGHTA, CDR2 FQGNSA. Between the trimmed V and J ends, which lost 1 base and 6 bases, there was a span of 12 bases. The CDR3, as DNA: TGTGCCAGCAGCTTAGGGGTGGAGGAAGCTGAAGCTTTCTTT. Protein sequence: CASSLGVEEAEAFF.

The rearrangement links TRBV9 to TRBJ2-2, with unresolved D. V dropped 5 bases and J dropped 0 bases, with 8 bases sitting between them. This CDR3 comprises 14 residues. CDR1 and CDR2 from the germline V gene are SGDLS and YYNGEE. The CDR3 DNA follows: TGTGCCAGCAGGGAACTACCGAACACCGGGGAGCTGTTTTTT. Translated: CASRELPNTGELFF.

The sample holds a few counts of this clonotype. This chain's CDR3 is CASSGFEKRGGETQYF. The CDR3 DNA reads TGTGCCAGCAGTGGATTCGAGAAGCGGGGGGGGGAGACCCAGTACTTC. The rearrangement joins TRBV25-1 to TRBJ2-5; 10 bases fit TRBD2. V was clipped by 4 bases and J by 5 bases; unmatched bases: 10. This CDR3 is 16 amino acids long. Germline CDR1 and CDR2: MGHDK and SYGVNS.

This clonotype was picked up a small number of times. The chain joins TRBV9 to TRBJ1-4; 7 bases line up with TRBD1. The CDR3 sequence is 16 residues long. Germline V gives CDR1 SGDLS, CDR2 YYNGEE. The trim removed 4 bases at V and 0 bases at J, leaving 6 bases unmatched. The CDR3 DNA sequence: TGTGCCAGCAGCACAGGACAGGCCCCAACTAATGAAAAACTGTTTTTT. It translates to CASSTGQAPTNEKLFF. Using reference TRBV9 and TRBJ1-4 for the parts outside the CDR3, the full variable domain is DSGVTQTPKHLITATGQRVTLRCSPRSGDLSVYWYQQSLDQGLQFLIQYYNGEERAKGNILERFSAQQFPDLHSELNLSSLELGDSALYFCASSTGQAPTNEKLFFGSGTQLSVL.

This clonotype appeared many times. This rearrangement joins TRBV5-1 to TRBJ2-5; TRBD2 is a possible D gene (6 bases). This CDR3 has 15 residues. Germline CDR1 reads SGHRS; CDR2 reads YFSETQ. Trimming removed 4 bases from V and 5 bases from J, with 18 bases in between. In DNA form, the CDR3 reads TGCGCCAGCAGCCCGCTGGGGGGAAATGGGGAGACCCAGTACTTC. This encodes CASSPLGGNGETQYF. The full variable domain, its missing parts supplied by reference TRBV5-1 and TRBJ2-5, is KAGVTQTPRYLIKTRGQQVTLSCSPISGHRSVSWYQQTPGQGLQFLFEYFSETQRNKGNFPGRFSGRQFSNSRSEMNVSTLELGDSALYLCASSPLGGNGETQYFGPGTRLLVL.

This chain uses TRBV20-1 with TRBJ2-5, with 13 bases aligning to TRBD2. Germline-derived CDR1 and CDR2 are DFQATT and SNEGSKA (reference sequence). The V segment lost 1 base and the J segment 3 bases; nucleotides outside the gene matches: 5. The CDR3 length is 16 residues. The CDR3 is CSARGVTSGRKETQYF. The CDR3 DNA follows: TGCAGTGCTAGAGGTGTGACTAGCGGGAGGAAAGAGACCCAGTACTTC.

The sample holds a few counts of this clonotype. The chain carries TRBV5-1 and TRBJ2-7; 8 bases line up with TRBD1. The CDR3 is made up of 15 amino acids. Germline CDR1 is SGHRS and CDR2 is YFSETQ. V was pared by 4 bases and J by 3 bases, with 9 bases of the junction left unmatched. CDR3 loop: CASSVVGTGYYEQYF. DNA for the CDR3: TGCGCCAGCAGCGTGGTGGGGACAGGATACTACGAGCAGTACTTC.

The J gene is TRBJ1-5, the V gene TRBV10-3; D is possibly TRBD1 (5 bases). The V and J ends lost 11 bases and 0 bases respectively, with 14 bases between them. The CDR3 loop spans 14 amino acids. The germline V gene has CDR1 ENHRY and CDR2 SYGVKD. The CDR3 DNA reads TGTGCCTGGAGCGACAGTAATAGCAATCAGCCCCAGCATTTT. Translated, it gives CAWSDSNSNQPQHF.

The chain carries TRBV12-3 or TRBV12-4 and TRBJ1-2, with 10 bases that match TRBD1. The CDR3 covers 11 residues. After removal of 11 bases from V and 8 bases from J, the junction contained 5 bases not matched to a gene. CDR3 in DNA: TGTGCCTGGGGGACAGGGGAAGGCTACACCTTC. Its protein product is CAWGTGEGYTF.

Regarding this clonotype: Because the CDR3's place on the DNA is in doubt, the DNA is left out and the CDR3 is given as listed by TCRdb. Here the CDR3 reads CSAVAGGNEQFF. This chain uses TRBV20-1 with TRBJ1-1. Germline V lookup: CDR1 DFQATT, CDR2 SNEGSKA (reference sequence). The CDR3 numbers 12 amino acids, ends counted.

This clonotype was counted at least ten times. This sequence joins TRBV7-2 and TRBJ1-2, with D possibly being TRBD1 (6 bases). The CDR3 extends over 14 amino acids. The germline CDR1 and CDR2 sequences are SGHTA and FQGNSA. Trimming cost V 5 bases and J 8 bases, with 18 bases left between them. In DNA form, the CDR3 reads TGTGCCAGCAGCCGGGGTTCTCGGGACACGGGCTACACCTTC. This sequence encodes CASSRGSRDTGYTF.